These 9 T cell receptor beta chains were sequenced from one sample in a study of blood T cell repertoires in COVID-19. TCRdb's copy holds only in-frame clones and misses some; the assay was immunoSEQ multiplex PCR. The sample gives more than 300,000 clones, roughly 87% of which show up once; under 6.5% is in the top ten. Sequencing input: PBMCs or T cells enriched from blood (not recorded which). Source of these receptors: a woman aged 25-40 years who had recovered from COVID-19.

The rearrangement joins TRBV10-3 to TRBJ1-1; no clear D gene. Trimming took off 6 bases at V and 4 bases at J, with 9 bases between the two ends. This CDR3 is built from 12 residues. Germline values: CDR1 ENHRY, CDR2 SYGVKD. The CDR3, as DNA: TGTGCCATCAGCCAACAGAGCACTGAAGCTTTCTTT. This encodes CAISQQSTEAFF.

This rearrangement joins TRBV3-1 (or the pseudogene TRBV3-2) to TRBJ1-2, with 8 nucleotides matching TRBD1. The CDR3 is made up of 16 amino acids. Germline CDR1 and CDR2: LGHDT and YNNKEL (reference sequence). The ends lost 4 bases at V and 5 bases at J; junction bases unmatched: 12. CDR3 residues: CASSPALGTGEYGYTF. In DNA, the CDR3 is TGTGCCAGCAGCCCAGCCCTCGGGACAGGAGAGTATGGCTACACCTTC.

This clone has only one observation. The rearrangement links TRBV6-5 to TRBJ1-3; possible D gene TRBD1, 6 bases. Looked up from germline, CDR1 is MNHEY and CDR2 is SVGAGI. The germline V and J ends were trimmed by 5 bases and 0 bases, with 11 bases remaining between them. CDR3 length: 15 residues. The CDR3 sequence: CASSKTGSSGNTIYF. In DNA, the CDR3 is TGTGCCAGCAGTAAGACAGGTAGCTCTGGAAACACCATATATTTT.

The CDR3 sequence is CASSQDPPGGKDSPLHF. CDR3 coding DNA: TGCGCCAGCAGCCAAGACCCCCCAGGGGGGAAGGATTCACCCCTCCACTTT. V usage is TRBV4-1 and J usage is TRBJ1-6; TRBD1 matches at 7 bases. The CDR3 contains 17 residues. Germline V gene lookup returns CDR1 MGHRA and CDR2 YSYEKL. V lost 0 bases, J lost 8 bases, and 10 bases stayed unmatched.

The chain recombines TRBV15 with TRBJ1-2; D ambiguous. This CDR3 is built from 13 residues. Germline V lookup: CDR1 LNHNV, CDR2 YYDKDF (reference sequence). Trimming removed 0 bases from V and 13 bases from J, with 15 bases in between. The CDR3 loop reads CATSRDLVTAGTF. CDR3 DNA: TGTGCCACCAGCAGAGATCTGGTAACAGCTGGCACCTTC.

V and J are TRBV27 and TRBJ2-5; 7 bases map to TRBD1. The CDR3 has 16 residues. Germline-derived CDR1 and CDR2 are MNHEY and SMNVEV (reference sequence). J lost 2 bases, V lost 2 bases, and 8 bases had no gene match. CDR3: CASSLDFRGSQETQYF. CDR3 coding DNA: TGTGCCAGCAGTTTAGATTTCAGGGGGAGTCAAGAGACCCAGTACTTC.

V usage is TRBV19 and J usage is TRBJ1-5; 10 bases map to TRBD1. The V and J ends lost 5 bases and 0 bases, in that order; junction bases with no gene match: 4. CDR3 length: 16 amino acids. Germline CDR1 is LNHDA and CDR2 is SQIVND (reference sequence). The CDR3 sequence: CASSVRDRGSNQPQHF. The CDR3 DNA sequence: TGTGCCAGTAGTGTCCGGGACAGGGGTAGCAATCAGCCCCAGCATTTT. Full variable domain (outside the CDR3, taken from reference TRBV19 and TRBJ1-5): DGGITQSPKYLFRKEGQNVTLSCEQNLNHDAMYWYRQDPGQGLRLIYYSQIVNDFQKGDIAEGYSVSREKKESFPLTVTSAQKNPTAFYLCASSVRDRGSNQPQHFGDGTRLSIL.

The rearrangement links TRBV4-2 to TRBJ1-6; TRBD1 agrees at 8 bases. Trimming removed 4 bases from V and 8 bases from J; junction bases left unmatched: 7. This CDR3 is 15 amino acids long. Germline assignment: CDR1 LGHNA and CDR2 YNFKEQ. DNA for the CDR3: TGTGCCAGCAGCCCGACAGGGACAGGAGATTCACCCCTCCACTTT. Amino acid sequence: CASSPTGTGDSPLHF.

The chain has TRBV5-6 and TRBJ2-7, with 14 bases matching TRBD2. CDR3 size: 19 residues. The V gene's germline CDR1 is SGHDT and CDR2 YYEEEE. With 4 bases clipped from V and 0 bases from J, the junction kept 12 bases outside the gene matches. The DNA of the CDR3 is TGTGCCAGCAGCCAGAGGACTAGCGGGAGGAAACCCTCCTCCTACGAGCAGTACTTC. As protein: CASSQRTSGRKPSSYEQYF.